A single sample gave rise to the 12 T cell receptor beta chains below, sequenced in a study of blood T cell repertoires in COVID-19. The method was immunoSEQ multiplex PCR; TCRdb's version includes in-frame clones alone and lacks a portion of them. The sample has some 260,000 clones; less than 85% are singletons. Sequencing was done on a sample of peripheral blood. The source is a woman younger than 35 with acute or convalescent COVID-19.

This clone was seen a few times. The V and J genes are TRBV19 and TRBJ1-5, with 10 bases lining up with TRBD1. Germline CDR1 is LNHDA and CDR2 is SQIVND (reference sequence). This CDR3 contains 16 residues. V shed 6 bases and J 3 bases; nucleotides not matched to a gene: 8. The CDR3 bases are TGTGCCAGTAGAAGCTACGGGACAGGGGACAATCAGCCCCAGCATTTT. Protein: CASRSYGTGDNQPQHF.

This chain joins TRBV29-1 and TRBJ2-5, with 7 bases fitting TRBD1. J was trimmed by 3 bases and V by 4 bases; bases with no gene match: 5. The germline V gene has CDR1 SQVTM and CDR2 ANQGSEA. This CDR3 comprises 13 residues. CDR3 DNA sequence: TGCAGCGTTGCCCGACAGGGAAAAGAGACCCAGTACTTC. Translation: CSVARQGKETQYF.

This clone has just a few counts. The chain has TRBV6-5 and TRBJ2-7; a possible D gene is TRBD2 (6 bases). Germline V CDR1 and CDR2: MNHEY, SVGAGI. Between the trimmed V and J ends, which lost 6 bases and 0 bases, there was a span of 9 bases. There are 13 residues in the CDR3. CDR3 nucleotides: TGTGCCAGCAGGCCGGGACTCTCCTACGAGCAGTACTTC. Translating it yields CASRPGLSYEQYF.

This chain joins TRBV7-8 and TRBJ2-7, with 7 nucleotides matching TRBD1. Looked up from germline, CDR1 is SGHVS and CDR2 is FQNEAQ. V shed 4 bases and J 8 bases; nucleotides not matched to a gene: 14. The CDR3 consists of 15 residues. The DNA for the CDR3 is TGTGCCAGCAGCTCCGAGACACGGACAGGTGGGAAGCAGTACTTC. Its protein product is CASSSETRTGGKQYF.

This chain connects TRBV11-2 to TRBJ2-7, with 13 nucleotides matching TRBD2. CDR3 length equals 16 residues. After removal of 4 bases from V and 1 base from J, the junction contained 4 bases not matched to a gene. Germline CDR1 and CDR2: SGHAT and FQNNGV. As DNA, the CDR3 is TGTGCCAGCAGCTATGGACTAGCGGGAGCGTCCTACGAGCAGTACTTC. It translates to CASSYGLAGASYEQYF.

The J gene is TRBJ2-7, the V gene TRBV6-5, with 10 bases fitting TRBD1. The CDR3 is made up of 14 amino acids. V shed 5 bases, J shed 2 bases, and the junction held 3 bases outside the gene matches. Looked up from germline, CDR1 is MNHEY and CDR2 is SVGAGI. In nucleotides, the CDR3 is TGTGCCAGCAGTCTCGGACAGGGGGCCTACGAGCAGTACTTC. It translates to CASSLGQGAYEQYF.

CDR3 in amino acids: CASRHIGGSYNEQFF. CDR3 in DNA: TGTGCCAGCAGGCACATCGGGGGATCCTACAATGAGCAGTTCTTC. The chain links TRBV3-1 (or the pseudogene TRBV3-2) to TRBJ2-1, with a tentative D call TRBD2 (6 bases). Germline loops: CDR1 LGHDT, CDR2 YNNKEL (reference sequence). The V end lost 6 bases, the J end lost 1 base, and 13 bases lay between the germline ends. The CDR3 contains 15 residues.

This clone was counted once. The chain employs TRBV19 and TRBJ2-7; TRBD1 matches 9 bases. Germline assignment: CDR1 LNHDA and CDR2 SQIVND (reference sequence). This CDR3 comprises 15 residues. After removal of 5 bases from V and 2 bases from J, the junction contained 7 bases not matched to a gene. CDR3 coding DNA: TGTGCCAGTAGTGTACCGGGACAGGGAACCTACGAGCAGTACTTC. This sequence encodes CASSVPGQGTYEQYF.

The rearrangement joins TRBV5-1 to TRBJ1-2; D is perhaps TRBD1 (6 bases). V was shortened by 0 bases and J by 7 bases, with 19 bases between the two germline ends. The CDR3 contains 16 residues. From germline, CDR1 is SGHRS and CDR2 YFSETQ. CDR3 bases: TGCGCCAGCAGCTTGGCCGGGGAAGGGGGTACGCGTGGCTACACCTTC. Encoded protein: CASSLAGEGGTRGYTF.

The CDR3 sequence: CASSGQDQRGGYTF. For the CDR3, the DNA is TGCGCCAGCAGCGGCCAGGATCAACGGGGTGGCTACACCTTC. V and J are TRBV5-1 and TRBJ1-2, with D hard to call. Germline loops: CDR1 SGHRS, CDR2 YFSETQ. This CDR3 has 14 residues. V was trimmed by 4 bases and J by 7 bases, leaving 17 bases between them.

This clone was seen a handful of times. The CDR3 region is CASSSTYPSPDEAFF. CDR3 DNA sequence: TGTGCCAGCAGTTCAACCTATCCCTCTCCCGATGAAGCTTTCTTT. The chain employs TRBV6-5 and TRBJ1-1; D is ambiguous. The CDR3 extends over 15 amino acids. Germline loops: CDR1 MNHEY, CDR2 SVGAGI. V was trimmed by 4 bases and J by 7 bases, leaving 19 bases between them.

The chain combines TRBV19 with TRBJ1-1; D is possibly TRBD1 (5 bases). The ends were cut back, 6 bases at V and 0 bases at J, with 11 bases in the middle. In germline, CDR1 is LNHDA, CDR2 SQIVND (reference sequence). The CDR3 totals 14 residues. The CDR3 DNA sequence: TGTGCCAGTAGCGACAGACAGCTGAACACTGAAGCTTTCTTT. This codes for CASSDRQLNTEAFF.